Listed below are T cell receptor beta chains from one sample, sequenced in a study of blood T cells in healthy people across ages. One entry per CDR3 protein results from TCRdb running MiXCR on the 5' RACE reads. The sample carries 600,000 to 650,000 distinct CDR3 sequences, around 54% recorded once. Input material: blood. The receptors shown here come from a man in his 60s in good health. CDR3s include the opening cysteine and the closing phenylalanine or tryptophan. D genes are given only for firm matches. The size entry is marked missing in some rows and otherwise reads once, few, many or a size class.

V	size	J	D	DNA	CDR3
TRBV7-2	few	TRBJ2-1	-	TGTGCCAGCAGCTTAGTAGTAGCGGAGTACAATGAGCAGTTCTTC	CASSLVVAEYNEQFF
TRBV20-1	-	TRBJ1-2	TRBD1	TGCAGTGCTAGAGCTCCGGGACAGGGGGCAAGCTACACCTTC	CSARAPGQGASYTF
TRBV29-1	many	TRBJ2-7	TRBD1	TGCAGCGTACGCCTGACAGGGGGGGACGAGCAGTACTTC	CSVRLTGGDEQYF
TRBV18	-	TRBJ2-5	TRBD1	TGTGCCAGCTCACCACGTGTGGTGACAGGGGGCGCGGATCGGGAGACCCAGTACTTC	CASSPRVVTGGADRETQYF
TRBV25-1	-	TRBJ2-1	-	TGTGCCAGCATCGGGGCTGGGCAGGGCGGTGAGCAGTTCTTC	CASIGAGQGGEQFF
TRBV28	few	TRBJ1-6	-	TGTGCCAGCAGTTTTGGAGACACCTCTTCACCCCTCCACTTT	CASSFGDTSSPLHF
TRBV6-5	-	TRBJ1-1	TRBD1	TGTGCCAGCAGAAGTGGACAGGGTTCCACTGAAGCTTTCTTT	CASRSGQGSTEAFF
TRBV20-1	few	TRBJ2-7	-	TGCAGTGCTAGAGATCAAGGGTTCGGCGAGCAGTACTTC	CSARDQGFGEQYF
TRBV4-1	once	TRBJ2-3	-	TGCGCCAGCAGCCAAGGCGCTTCTAGTTGGGATACGCAGTATTTT	CASSQGASSWDTQYF
TRBV4-1	-	TRBJ2-3	-	TGCGCCAGCAGCCTCGAGGACCCCCCGGGGAACACAGATACGCAGTATTTT	CASSLEDPPGNTDTQYF
TRBV10-2	-	TRBJ2-2	-	TGCGCCAGCATGTCTAGCCTGAACACCGGGGAGCTGTTTTTT	CASMSSLNTGELFF
TRBV29-1	-	TRBJ2-7	TRBD2	TGCAGCGTTGGGACTAGCGGGGGATACAATGAGCAGTACTTC	CSVGTSGGYNEQYF
TRBV20-1	-	TRBJ2-5	-	TGCAGTGCTAGGCTGGAAGGGTGGGAGACCCAGTACTTC	CSARLEGWETQYF
TRBV19	-	TRBJ2-1	-	TGTGCCAGTAGTACCACCGGGACTGCCTACAATGAGCAGTTCTTC	CASSTTGTAYNEQFF
TRBV12-3/TRBV12-4	few	TRBJ2-4	TRBD1	TGTGCCAGCAGCCCCCCCCGGACAGGGGTCATAGCCAAAAACATTCAGTACTTC	CASSPPRTGVIAKNIQYF
TRBV28	few	TRBJ2-5	TRBD1	TGTGCCAGCAGCCGCCCAGGGACAGGCCAAGAGACCCAGTACTTC	CASSRPGTGQETQYF
TRBV21-1	-	TRBJ1-4	-	TGTGCCAGCAGCAAAAGATTGGCCCAGGGGACAGGGAATGAAAAACTGTTTTTT	CASSKRLAQGTGNEKLFF
TRBV29-1	few	TRBJ1-2	TRBD1	TGCAGCGTTGGGGGGACAGGGAGGACCTTC	CSVGGTGRTF
TRBV11-2	-	TRBJ1-2	TRBD1	TGTGCCAGCAGCTCCTCCTCCGGGACAGGGAAGGTCTGTGGCTACACCTTC	CASSSSSGTGKVCGYTF
TRBV18	few	TRBJ1-1	-	TGTGCCAGCTCCAAAGGGAACACTGAAGCTTTCTTT	CASSKGNTEAFF
TRBV29-1	-	TRBJ2-3	-	TGCAGCGTTGAGGGGTCTCCGTCGGGGTTAGATACGCAGTATTTT	CSVEGSPSGLDTQYF
TRBV6-2/TRBV6-3	-	TRBJ2-3	TRBD1	TGTGCCAGCAAATCCGGGACAGCTTACACAGATACGCAGTATTTT	CASKSGTAYTDTQYF
TRBV7-8	-	TRBJ2-7	-	TGTGCCAGCAGCCGGGACATAACCTCCTACGAGCAGTACTTC	CASSRDITSYEQYF
TRBV7-2	-	TRBJ2-1	-	TGTGCCAGCAGCTTAAGGAGGGCACCCGTCGGGAGTGAGCAGTTCTTC	CASSLRRAPVGSEQFF
TRBV24-1	-	TRBJ2-3	TRBD2	TGTGCCACCAGTGACCCCACTAGCGGGGGCGATACGCAGTATTTT	CATSDPTSGGDTQYF
TRBV6-1	few	TRBJ2-5	-	TGTGCCAGCGATAGGAGGGGACAAGAGACCCAGTACTTC	CASDRRGQETQYF
TRBV4-1	many	TRBJ1-4	TRBD1	TGCGCCAGCAGACTGACCCGGGACAGGGAACCCGGGGCTGAAAAACTGTTTTTT	CASRLTRDREPGAEKLFF
TRBV2	-	TRBJ2-2	TRBD2	TGTGCCAGCACGGGACTAGCCAACACCGGGGAGCTGTTTTTT	CASTGLANTGELFF
TRBV21-1	-	TRBJ1-5	-	TGTGCCAGCAGCAAAGGAGAGCGCAGAAGCAATCAGCCCCAGCATTTT	CASSKGERRSNQPQHF
TRBV5-5	-	TRBJ2-1	-	TGTGCCAGCAGCTTGTCCGTTGGGTTAATTGCCAATGAGCAGTTCTTC	CASSLSVGLIANEQFF
TRBV5-1	few	TRBJ2-5	-	TGCGCCAGCAGCTTGCAGCCAGCGCAAGAGACCCAGTACTTC	CASSLQPAQETQYF
TRBV6-5	few	TRBJ2-5	-	TGTGCCAGCAGCCACTTCGAGGGGGCGGGGGGAAAAGAGACCCAGTACTTC	CASSHFEGAGGKETQYF
TRBV27	-	TRBJ2-5	TRBD2	TGTGCCAGCAGTCTACTAGCGGCTGGGGAGACCCAGTACTTC	CASSLLAAGETQYF
TRBV5-6	-	TRBJ2-5	-	TGTGCCAGCAGCAACGAAGTCAGACAGACCCAGTACTTC	CASSNEVRQTQYF
TRBV6-5	many	TRBJ2-1	TRBD1	TGTGCCAGCACCCCGGGACAGGGGGCCTCTAGGGAGCAGTTCTTC	CASTPGQGASREQFF
TRBV6-2/TRBV6-3	-	TRBJ2-5	-	TGTGCCAGCAGTCCAACAGGGCATGGGACCCAGTACTTC	CASSPTGHGTQYF
TRBV2	-	TRBJ1-5	-	TGTGCCAGCAGGGAACAGGGTGGGGGGGCAAAACCCCAGCATTTT	CASREQGGGAKPQHF
TRBV15	-	TRBJ2-7	-	TGTGCCACCAGCAGAGACCGGGGGCAGAACTTCGCCTACGAGCAGTACTTC	CATSRDRGQNFAYEQYF
TRBV5-1	-	TRBJ2-6	-	TGCGCCAGCAGCTTGTACGGAACTGGGGCCAACGTCCTGACTTTC	CASSLYGTGANVLTF
TRBV5-1	-	TRBJ2-5	TRBD1	TGCGCCAGTACTCGACAGGGGCCGGGGGAGACCCAGTACTTC	CASTRQGPGETQYF
TRBV20-1	-	TRBJ2-3	-	TGCAGTGCAGGGCGTTCGGGGGCTACGCAGTATTTT	CSAGRSGATQYF
TRBV29-1	-	TRBJ2-2	TRBD1	TGCAGCGTTGTCGGGACAGGGGGCTATTTGGGCGGGGAGCTGTTTTTT	CSVVGTGGYLGGELFF